The sequence of this TCR beta chain was determined in a study of post-analysis software for immune sequencing data. Turning to this clonotype: No antigen is known for it.

Unique molecular identifiers were carried by the TCR beta cDNA libraries. TCRdb reprocessed the PCR reads via MiXCR and lists one record per CDR3 protein. In the table there are 150,000 or so distinct CDR3 sequences, 36% of which are singletons. Trimming stripped 2 bases from V and 10 bases from J, with 13 bases between. The CDR3 contains 14 residues. Germline V CDR1 and CDR2: SGHRS, YFSETQ. Study results and limitations: Samples from a shared batch, those prepared together, strongly co-clustered by F measure.

The TCR comes from a girl under 18 with multiple sclerosis. Material: blood, obtained after autologous hematopoietic stem cell transplantation. This chain connects TRBV5-1 to TRBJ1-6; the D gene is possibly TRBD1 (6 bases). The CDR3 coding sequence is TGCGCCAGCAGCTTTACAGGGATCGACTCACCCCTCCACTTT. Amino acids: CASSFTGIDSPLHF. The variable domain in full, completed from reference TRBV5-1 and TRBJ1-6, reads KAGVTQTPRYLIKTRGQQVTLSCSPISGHRSVSWYQQTPGQGLQFLFEYFSETQRNKGNFPGRFSGRQFSNSRSEMNVSTLELGDSALYLCASSFTGIDSPLHFGNGTRLTVT.